These T cell receptor beta chains were read from a single sample in a study of T cell repertoires in cytomegalovirus infection. From the reads, TCRdb called clonotypes with MiXCR, one entry per CDR3 protein. This sample yields about 100,000 distinct CDR3 sequences, of which 16% are seen a single time; 8% belongs to the top ten. Sequencing input: PBMCs. The receptor set was obtained from a human donor in good health (CMV status not recorded). Some clones in this sample may be carry-over from other donors' samples. Both conserved end residues are part of each CDR3. The D gene is left open where the match is weak. Clone size is given for some rows only: seen once, a few or many times, or a class if the clone is expanded.

>NA|few|TRBV12-3/TRBV12-4|TRBJ2-3
TGTGCCAGCAGTTTGGACATGCACAGTGATACGCAGTATTTT
CASSLDMHSDTQYF
>TRBD1|many|TRBV6-6|TRBJ2-5
TGTGCCAGCAGTTACTCGACAGGGGCTAGTCTTGAGACCCAGTACTTC
CASSYSTGASLETQYF
>NA|NA|TRBV28|TRBJ1-2
TGTGCCGGCAGCTTGAACTATGGCTACACCTTC
CAGSLNYGYTF
>TRBD2|NA|TRBV20-1|TRBJ2-7
TGCAGTGCTAGTGGCCCGGGGGGAGTCTACGAGCAGTACTTC
CSASGPGGVYEQYF
>NA|many|TRBV7-9|TRBJ2-6
TGTGCCAGCAGCTCAAGCCGAATAGGACCGGGTACGGGTGGGGCCAACGTCCTGACTTTC
CASSSSRIGPGTGGANVLTF
>NA|many|TRBV7-2|TRBJ2-7
TGTGCCAGCAGAATGGGCGACGAGCAGTACTTC
CASRMGDEQYF
>TRBD1|many|TRBV7-8|TRBJ1-2
TGTGCCAGCAGCCCTGGACAGGGGAGAGTCTATGGCTACACCTTC
CASSPGQGRVYGYTF
>NA|few|TRBV7-2|TRBJ2-1
TGTGCCAGCAGCTTAGACGGAAGCTCCTACAATGAGCAGTTCTTC
CASSLDGSSYNEQFF
>NA|many|TRBV28|TRBJ1-2
TGTGCCAGCAGTTTATTGGCAGGAGCTAACTATGGCTACACCTTC
CASSLLAGANYGYTF
>TRBD1|NA|TRBV4-2|TRBJ1-5
TGTGCCAGCAGCCAACAGGGGGCGAATCAGCCCCAGCATTTT
CASSQQGANQPQHF
>TRBD2|few|TRBV7-3|TRBJ2-5
TGTGCCAGCAGCCAACCAAGCGGGGGCCTTCAAGAGACCCAGTACTTC
CASSQPSGGLQETQYF
>NA|many|TRBV7-8|TRBJ1-3
TGTGCCAGCAGCTTACGGGACATGGGAAACACCATATATTTT
CASSLRDMGNTIYF
>TRBD1|many|TRBV5-1|TRBJ1-5
TGCGCCAGCAGCTTGACAGGGGGCCGGAATCAGCCCCAGCATTTT
CASSLTGGRNQPQHF
>TRBD2|many|TRBV7-2|TRBJ2-3
TGTGCCAGCAGCACTAGCGGGGGGTATGATGGAGATACGCAGTATTTT
CASSTSGGYDGDTQYF
>TRBD1|NA|TRBV24-1|TRBJ2-5
TGTGCCACCAGTGATCGGACAGGTGTAGACGAGACCCAGTACTTC
CATSDRTGVDETQYF
>NA|once|TRBV4-2|TRBJ1-1
TGTGCCAGCAGCGCCCTAAGGGGAGGAACTGAAGCTTACTTT
CASSALRGGTEAYF
>NA|NA|TRBV14|TRBJ1-2
TGTGCCAGCAGCCAAGTAGGGGCCTATGGCTACACCTTC
CASSQVGAYGYTF
>NA|NA|TRBV20-1|TRBJ1-2
TGCAGTGCTAGCATCAGGAGAGATAACTATGGCTACACCTTC
CSASIRRDNYGYTF
>TRBD1|few|TRBV7-2|TRBJ2-7
TGTGCCAGCAGCCTAGGACAGGGAATTGCGCAGTACTTC
CASSLGQGIAQYF
>NA|few|TRBV27|TRBJ2-7
TGTGCCAGCAGCGAGGTGATGACGAGAGCCTACGAGCAGTACTTC
CASSEVMTRAYEQYF
>TRBD1|few|TRBV2|TRBJ1-4
TGTGCCAGCCGAACCCCCGGGACAGGGTATGAAAAACTGTTTTTT
CASRTPGTGYEKLFF
>NA|few|TRBV11-2|TRBJ1-5
TGTGCCAGCAGCTTCTCTCCATATCAGCCCCAGCATTTT
CASSFSPYQPQHF
>NA|many|TRBV7-2|TRBJ1-1
TGTGCCAGCAGCCCCCAAGCATCGGCCAACACTGAAGCTTTCTTT
CASSPQASANTEAFF
>TRBD2|few|TRBV19|TRBJ2-5
TGTGCCAGTAGAGCGGGGGCCCAAGAGACCCAGTACTTC
CASRAGAQETQYF
>TRBD1|NA|TRBV2|TRBJ1-1
TGTGCCAGCAGTGAGACAGGGAGCGGATACACTGAAGCTTTCTTT
CASSETGSGYTEAFF
>TRBD1|NA|TRBV20-1|TRBJ2-7
TGCAGTGTTCAGACCCGGACAGGGGCCGACGAGCAGTACTTC
CSVQTRTGADEQYF
>NA|many|TRBV6-4|TRBJ2-3
TGTGCCAGCAGTACCGGGACGAGTAGCACAGATACGCAGTATTTT
CASSTGTSSTDTQYF
>TRBD1|NA|TRBV23-1|TRBJ1-5
TGCGCCAGCAGTCCACAACAGGGGGTCTCCCCTAGCAATCAGCCCCAGCATTTT
CASSPQQGVSPSNQPQHF
>NA|NA|TRBV20-1|TRBJ1-6
TGCAGTGCTCAGACTCCCCCGAATAGACCCCTCCACTTT
CSAQTPPNRPLHF
>NA|NA|TRBV20-1|TRBJ1-5
TGCAGTGCTACAGGGAAGGGCAATCAGCCCCAGCATTTT
CSATGKGNQPQHF
>TRBD1|few|TRBV20-1|TRBJ1-5
TGCAGTGCTAGGTGGCCGGGACAGAACAATCAGCCCCAGCATTTT
CSARWPGQNNQPQHF
>TRBD1|few|TRBV11-2|TRBJ2-3
TGTGACAGCAGCTCCAGGGACAGGGCGACAGATACGCAGTATTTT
CDSSSRDRATDTQYF
>TRBD2|many|TRBV7-2|TRBJ2-3
TGTGCCAGCAGCTTGGACCTAGCGGGGGCAGATACGCAGTATTTT
CASSLDLAGADTQYF
>NA|few|TRBV6-5|TRBJ2-7
TGTGCCAGCAGGAAGACAGAGTACTACGAGCAGTACTTC
CASRKTEYYEQYF
>TRBD1|NA|TRBV28|TRBJ2-7
TGTGCCAGCACCCTCGTGTCGACAGGGGGCCACGAGCAGTACTTC
CASTLVSTGGHEQYF
>NA|medium-sized|TRBV7-2|TRBJ2-5
TGTGCCAGCAGCTCGGGACACCAAGAGACCCAGTACTTC
CASSSGHQETQYF
>TRBD1|NA|TRBV20-1|TRBJ2-3
TGCAGTGCTAGACCGGGACAGAACACAGATACGCAGTATTTT
CSARPGQNTDTQYF
>TRBD1|few|TRBV7-3|TRBJ2-7
TGTGCCAGCAGCCCCCCCCGGGACAGGGTAGACGAGCAGTACTTC
CASSPPRDRVDEQYF
>NA|many|TRBV7-2|TRBJ1-5
TGTGCCAGCAGCGACGACGACAGGTCTGGTCAGCCCCAGCATTTT
CASSDDDRSGQPQHF
>NA|few|TRBV7-2|TRBJ2-5
TGTGCCAGCAGCTTATCTAGCTCAGAGACCCAGTACTTC
CASSLSSSETQYF
>NA|many|TRBV28|TRBJ1-2
TGTGCCAGCCGAGACGGACAGCCTAACTATGGCTACACCTTC
CASRDGQPNYGYTF
>NA|many|TRBV7-2|TRBJ2-2
TGTGCCAGCAAGCGGACTAACACCGGGGAGCTGTTTTTT
CASKRTNTGELFF
>TRBD1|many|TRBV24-1|TRBJ1-2
TGTGCCACCAGTGACCCTGACAGGGAGGACTATGGCTACACCTTC
CATSDPDREDYGYTF
>TRBD2|NA|TRBV28|TRBJ2-5
TGTGCCAGCAGCCGAAGCGGGGTGCAAGAGACCCAGTACTTC
CASSRSGVQETQYF
>NA|few|TRBV4-2|TRBJ2-5
TGTGCCAGCAGCCCCCTTAGGACAGCCCAAGAGACCCAGTACTTC
CASSPLRTAQETQYF
>TRBD2|many|TRBV7-2|TRBJ2-3
TGTGCCAGCAGTTTTACTAGCGGGGGGGCGGGCACAGATACGCAGTATTTT
CASSFTSGGAGTDTQYF
>NA|few|TRBV19|TRBJ1-2
TGTGCCACCCAGACAGTTAACTATGGCTACACCTTC
CATQTVNYGYTF